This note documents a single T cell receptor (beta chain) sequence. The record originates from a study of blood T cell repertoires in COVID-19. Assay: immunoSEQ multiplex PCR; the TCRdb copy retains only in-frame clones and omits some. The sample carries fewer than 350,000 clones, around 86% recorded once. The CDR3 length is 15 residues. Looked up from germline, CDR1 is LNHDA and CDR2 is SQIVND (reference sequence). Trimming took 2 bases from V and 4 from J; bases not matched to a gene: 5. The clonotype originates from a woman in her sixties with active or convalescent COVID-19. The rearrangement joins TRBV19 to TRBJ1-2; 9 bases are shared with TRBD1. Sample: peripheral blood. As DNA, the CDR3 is TGTGCCAGTAGTATAACAGGGGGCAGGGGCTATGGCTACACCTTC. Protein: CASSITGGRGYGYTF.